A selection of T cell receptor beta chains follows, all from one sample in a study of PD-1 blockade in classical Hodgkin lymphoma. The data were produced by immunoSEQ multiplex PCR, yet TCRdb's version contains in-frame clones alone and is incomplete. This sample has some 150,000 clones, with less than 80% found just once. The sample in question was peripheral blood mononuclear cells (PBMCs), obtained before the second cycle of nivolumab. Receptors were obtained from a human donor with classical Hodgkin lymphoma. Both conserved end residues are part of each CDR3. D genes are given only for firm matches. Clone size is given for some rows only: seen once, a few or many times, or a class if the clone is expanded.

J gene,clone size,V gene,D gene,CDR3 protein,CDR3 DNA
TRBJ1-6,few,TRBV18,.,CASSPLNDSPLHF,TGTGCCAGCTCACCGCTCAACGATTCACCCCTCCACTTT
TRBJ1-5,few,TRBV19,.,CASSRSGDQPQHF,TGTGCCAGTAGTCGGTCAGGCGATCAGCCCCAGCATTTT
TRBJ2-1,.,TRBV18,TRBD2,CASSPGLAGGPVDNEQFF,TGTGCCAGCTCACCCGGACTAGCGGGAGGGCCAGTCGACAATGAGCAGTTCTTC
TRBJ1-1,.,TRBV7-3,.,CASSSGYHTEAFF,TGTGCCAGCAGCTCAGGGTATCACACTGAAGCTTTCTTT
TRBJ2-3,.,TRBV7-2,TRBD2,CASSFSGGAGTQYF,TGTGCCAGCAGCTTTAGCGGGGGGGCCGGTACGCAGTATTTT
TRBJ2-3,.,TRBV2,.,CANSGQYTDTQYF,TGTGCCAACTCGGGGCAGTACACAGATACGCAGTATTTT
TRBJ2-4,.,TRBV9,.,CASSVDLRSNIQYF,TGTGCCAGCAGCGTAGACCTACGGTCGAACATTCAGTACTTC
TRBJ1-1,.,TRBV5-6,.,CASSFRGALNTEAFF,TGTGCCAGCAGCTTCCGTGGGGCACTGAACACTGAAGCTTTCTTT
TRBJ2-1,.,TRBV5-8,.,CASSLGTHQQFF,TGTGCCAGCAGCTTGGGGACTCACCAGCAGTTCTTC
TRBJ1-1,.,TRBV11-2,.,CASSLVLWTEAFF,TGTGCCAGCAGCTTAGTACTGTGGACTGAAGCTTTCTTT
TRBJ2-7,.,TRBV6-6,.,CASSRDHVEQYF,TGTGCCAGCAGCCGGGACCATGTCGAGCAGTACTTC
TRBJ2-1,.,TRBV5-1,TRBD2,CASSSDLGLAFDEQFF,TGCGCCAGCAGCTCGGACTTAGGACTAGCTTTCGATGAGCAGTTCTTC
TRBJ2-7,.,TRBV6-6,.,CATRARGVGAYEQYF,TGTGCCACCCGGGCCCGCGGGGTTGGTGCCTACGAGCAGTACTTC
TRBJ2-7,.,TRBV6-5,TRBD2,CASSRPGGYEQYF,TGTGCCAGCAGCCGTCCGGGAGGCTACGAGCAGTACTTC
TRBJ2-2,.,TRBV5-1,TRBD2,CASSLEGTSKNGELFF,TGCGCCAGCAGCTTGGAAGGGACTAGCAAAAACGGGGAGCTGTTTTTT
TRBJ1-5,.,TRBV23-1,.,CASTHGDQPQHF,TGCGCCAGCACGCACGGTGATCAGCCCCAGCATTTT
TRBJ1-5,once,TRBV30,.,CAWSVGTGNQPQHF,TGTGCCTGGAGTGTAGGCACGGGCAATCAGCCCCAGCATTTT
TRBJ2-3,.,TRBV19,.,CASKEPPGVMGTDTQYF,TGTGCCAGTAAGGAGCCCCCGGGGGTGATGGGGACAGATACGCAGTATTTT
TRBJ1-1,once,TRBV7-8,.,CASRPRDGTIEAFF,TGTGCCAGCAGACCTCGGGACGGAACTATCGAAGCTTTCTTT
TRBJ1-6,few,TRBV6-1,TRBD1,CASKGQPNSPLHF,TGTGCCAGCAAGGGACAGCCCAATTCACCCCTCCACTTT
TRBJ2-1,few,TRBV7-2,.,CASSTGFNEQFF,TGTGCCAGCAGCACCGGGTTCAATGAGCAGTTCTTC
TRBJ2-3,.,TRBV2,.,CASSLAGAQYF,TGTGCCAGCAGCCTCGCAGGGGCGCAGTATTTT
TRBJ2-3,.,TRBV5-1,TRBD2,CASSPGTSSTDTQYF,TGCGCCAGCAGCCCCGGGACTAGCAGCACAGATACGCAGTATTTT
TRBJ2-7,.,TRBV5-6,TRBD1,CASSLKAPPGQGDYEQYF,TGTGCCAGCAGCTTAAAAGCCCCTCCGGGACAGGGTGACTACGAGCAGTACTTC
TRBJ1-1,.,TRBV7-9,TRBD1,CASSFDRGNTEAFF,TGTGCCAGCAGCTTTGACAGGGGCAACACTGAAGCTTTCTTT
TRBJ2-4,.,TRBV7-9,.,CASSLMLPAIQYF,TGTGCCAGCAGCCTTATGCTACCGGCCATTCAGTACTTC
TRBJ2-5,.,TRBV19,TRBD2,CASSITGGGETQYF,TGTGCCAGTAGTATCACGGGAGGTGGGGAGACCCAGTACTTC
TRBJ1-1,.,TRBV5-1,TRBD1,CASSADRAGGTEAFF,TGCGCCAGCAGCGCGGACAGGGCCGGGGGGACTGAAGCTTTCTTT
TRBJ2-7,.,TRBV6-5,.,CASKADSYEQYF,TGTGCCAGCAAAGCCGACTCCTACGAGCAGTACTTC
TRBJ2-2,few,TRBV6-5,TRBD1,CASSRQGLAGELFF,TGTGCCAGCAGTCGACAGGGTTTAGCCGGGGAGCTGTTTTTT
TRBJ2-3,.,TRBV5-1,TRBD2,CASSFGTSGPDTQYF,TGCGCCAGCAGCTTCGGGACTAGCGGCCCAGATACGCAGTATTTT
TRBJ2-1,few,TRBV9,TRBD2,CASSVGAGEDGYEQFF,TGTGCCAGCAGCGTAGGTGCGGGAGAGGATGGGTATGAGCAGTTCTTC
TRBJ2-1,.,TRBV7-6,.,CASSLARGTNNEQFF,TGTGCCAGCAGCTTAGCGCGGGGAACTAACAATGAGCAGTTCTTC
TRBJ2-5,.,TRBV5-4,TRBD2,CASTYGTSVVTNQETQYF,TGTGCCAGCACCTATGGGACTAGCGTAGTAACGAACCAAGAGACCCAGTACTTC
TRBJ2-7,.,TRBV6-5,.,CASTESGAGYYEQYF,TGTGCCAGCACCGAATCGGGGGCCGGGTACTACGAGCAGTACTTC
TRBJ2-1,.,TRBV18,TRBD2,CASSPRPGLGYNEQFF,TGTGCCAGCTCACCACGCCCGGGACTAGGGTACAATGAGCAGTTCTTC
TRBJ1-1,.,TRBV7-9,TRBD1,CASSSQGANTEAFF,TGTGCCAGCAGCTCTCAGGGGGCGAACACTGAAGCTTTCTTT
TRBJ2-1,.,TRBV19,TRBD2,CASSISGRAGQFF,TGTGCCAGTAGTATTAGCGGGAGGGCGGGGCAGTTCTTC
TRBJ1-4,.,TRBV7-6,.,CASSLGSNEKLFF,TGTGCCAGCAGCTTAGGGTCTAACGAAAAACTGTTTTTT
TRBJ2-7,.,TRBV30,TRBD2,CACKENLAGVEEQYF,TGTGCCTGCAAGGAGAACCTAGCGGGAGTAGAAGAGCAGTACTTC
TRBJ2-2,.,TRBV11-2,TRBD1,CASSPGTGATGELFF,TGTGCCAGCAGCCCCGGGACAGGGGCCACCGGGGAGCTGTTTTTT